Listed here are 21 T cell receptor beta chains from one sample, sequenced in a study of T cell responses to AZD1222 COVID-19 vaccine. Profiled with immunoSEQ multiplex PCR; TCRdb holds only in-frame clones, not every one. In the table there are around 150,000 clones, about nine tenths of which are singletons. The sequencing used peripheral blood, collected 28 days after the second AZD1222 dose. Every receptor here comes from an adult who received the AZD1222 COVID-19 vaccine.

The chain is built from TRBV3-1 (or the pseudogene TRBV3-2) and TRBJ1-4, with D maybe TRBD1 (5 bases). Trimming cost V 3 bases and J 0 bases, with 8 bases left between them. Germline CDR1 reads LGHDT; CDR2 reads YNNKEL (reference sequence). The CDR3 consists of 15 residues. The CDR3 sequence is CASSHRQPTNEKLFF. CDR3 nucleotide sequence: TGTGCCAGCAGCCATAGACAGCCAACTAATGAAAAACTGTTTTTT.

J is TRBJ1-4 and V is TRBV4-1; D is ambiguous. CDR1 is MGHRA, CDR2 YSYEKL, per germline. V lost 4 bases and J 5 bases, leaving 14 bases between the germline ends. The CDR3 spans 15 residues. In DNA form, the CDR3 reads TGCGCCAGCAGCCTCTCCTCGGGAGCAAATGAAAAACTGTTTTTT. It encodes CASSLSSGANEKLFF.

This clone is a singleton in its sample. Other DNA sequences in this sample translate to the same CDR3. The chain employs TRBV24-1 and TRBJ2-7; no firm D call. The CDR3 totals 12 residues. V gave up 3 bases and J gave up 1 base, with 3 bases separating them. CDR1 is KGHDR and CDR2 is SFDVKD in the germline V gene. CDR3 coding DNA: TGTGCCACCAGTGATGGTTCCTACGAGCAGTACTTC. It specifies CATSDGSYEQYF.

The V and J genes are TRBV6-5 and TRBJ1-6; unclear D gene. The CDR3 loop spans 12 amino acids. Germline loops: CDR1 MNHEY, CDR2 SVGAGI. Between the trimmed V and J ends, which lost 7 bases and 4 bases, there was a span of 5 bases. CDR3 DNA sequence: TGTGCCAGCAACGAGTATAATTCACCCCTCCACTTT. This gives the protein CASNEYNSPLHF.

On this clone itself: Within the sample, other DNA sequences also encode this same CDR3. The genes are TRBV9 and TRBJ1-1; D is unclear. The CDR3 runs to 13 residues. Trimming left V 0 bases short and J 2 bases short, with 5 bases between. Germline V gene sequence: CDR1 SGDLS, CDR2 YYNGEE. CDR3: CASSVEGNTEAFF. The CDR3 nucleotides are TGTGCCAGCAGCGTAGAGGGAAACACTGAAGCTTTCTTT.

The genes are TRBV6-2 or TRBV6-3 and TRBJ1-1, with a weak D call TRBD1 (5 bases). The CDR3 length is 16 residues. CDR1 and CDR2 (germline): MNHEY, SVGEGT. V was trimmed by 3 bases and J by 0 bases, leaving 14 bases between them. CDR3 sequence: CASSYIPGTMNTEAFF. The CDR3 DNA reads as TGTGCCAGCAGTTATATCCCCGGGACGATGAACACTGAAGCTTTCTTT.

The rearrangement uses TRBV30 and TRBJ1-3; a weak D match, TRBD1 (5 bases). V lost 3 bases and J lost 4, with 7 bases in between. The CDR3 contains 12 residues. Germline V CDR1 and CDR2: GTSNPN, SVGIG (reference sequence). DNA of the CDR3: TGTGCCTGGAGCTCAGGGGGAAACACCATATATTTT. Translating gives CAWSSGGNTIYF.

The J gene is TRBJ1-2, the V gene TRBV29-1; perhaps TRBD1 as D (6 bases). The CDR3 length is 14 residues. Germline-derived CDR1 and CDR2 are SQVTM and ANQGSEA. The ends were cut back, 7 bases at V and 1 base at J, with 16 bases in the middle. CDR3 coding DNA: TGCAGCGCTGCGGTGGGGGGCGATAACTATGGCTACACCTTC. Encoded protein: CSAAVGGDNYGYTF.

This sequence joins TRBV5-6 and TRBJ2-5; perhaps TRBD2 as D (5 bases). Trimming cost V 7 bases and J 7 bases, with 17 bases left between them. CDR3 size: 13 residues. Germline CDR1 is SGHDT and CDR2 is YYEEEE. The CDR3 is CASHSEGVGTQYF. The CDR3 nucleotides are TGTGCCAGCCACAGCGAGGGAGTCGGGACCCAGTACTTC.

This CDR3 is CASSLRQPYGYTF. The DNA for the CDR3 is TGTGCCAGCAGCTTAAGACAACCCTATGGCTACACCTTC. This sequence joins TRBV11-2 and TRBJ1-2; no firm D call. The CDR3 length is 13 residues. Germline CDR1 is SGHAT and CDR2 is FQNNGV. The V end was cut by 2 bases, the J end by 4 bases, with 8 bases between.

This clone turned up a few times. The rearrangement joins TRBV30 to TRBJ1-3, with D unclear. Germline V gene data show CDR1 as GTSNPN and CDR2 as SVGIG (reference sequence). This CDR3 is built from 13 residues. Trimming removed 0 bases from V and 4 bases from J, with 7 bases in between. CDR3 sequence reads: CAWSVVTGNTIYF. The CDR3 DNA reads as TGTGCCTGGAGTGTGGTCACCGGAAACACCATATATTTT.

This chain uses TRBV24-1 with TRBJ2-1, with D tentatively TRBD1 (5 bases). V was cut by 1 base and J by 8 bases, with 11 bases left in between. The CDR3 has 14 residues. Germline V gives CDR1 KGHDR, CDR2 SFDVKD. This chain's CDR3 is CATSDFYRSHEQFF. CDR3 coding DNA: TGTGCCACCAGTGATTTTTACAGGTCCCATGAGCAGTTCTTC.

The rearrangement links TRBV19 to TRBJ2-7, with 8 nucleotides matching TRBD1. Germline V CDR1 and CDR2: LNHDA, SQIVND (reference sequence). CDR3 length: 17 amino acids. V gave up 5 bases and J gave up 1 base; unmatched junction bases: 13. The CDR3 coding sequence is TGTGCCAGTAGTCGAAGCTTTCAGGGGGCACCTTCCTACGAGCAGTACTTC. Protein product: CASSRSFQGAPSYEQYF.

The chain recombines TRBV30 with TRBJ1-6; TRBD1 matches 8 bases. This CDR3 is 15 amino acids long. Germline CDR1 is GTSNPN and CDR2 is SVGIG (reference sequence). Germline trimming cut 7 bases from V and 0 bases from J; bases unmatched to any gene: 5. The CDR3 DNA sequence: TGTGCCTCCCGACAGGGGAGCTCCTATAATTCACCCCTCCACTTT. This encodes CASRQGSSYNSPLHF.

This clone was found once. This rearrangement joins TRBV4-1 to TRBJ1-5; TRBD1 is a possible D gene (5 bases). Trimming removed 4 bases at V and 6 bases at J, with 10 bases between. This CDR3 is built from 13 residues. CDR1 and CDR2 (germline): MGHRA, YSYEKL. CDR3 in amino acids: CASSLQGGQPQHF. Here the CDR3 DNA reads TGCGCCAGCAGCCTTCAGGGAGGTCAGCCCCAGCATTTT.

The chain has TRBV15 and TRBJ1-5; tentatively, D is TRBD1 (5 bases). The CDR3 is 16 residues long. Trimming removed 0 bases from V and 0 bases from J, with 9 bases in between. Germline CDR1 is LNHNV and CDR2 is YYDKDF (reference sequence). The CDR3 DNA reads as TGTGCCACCAGCAGAGATTGGGGGTTTAGCAATCAGCCCCAGCATTTT. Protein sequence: CATSRDWGFSNQPQHF.

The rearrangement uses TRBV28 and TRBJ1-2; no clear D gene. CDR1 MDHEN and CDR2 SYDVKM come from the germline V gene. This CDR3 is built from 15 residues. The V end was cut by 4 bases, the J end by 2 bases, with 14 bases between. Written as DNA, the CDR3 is TGTGCCAGCAGTTGGGCTGTCGTTGGGAACTATGGCTACACCTTC. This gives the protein CASSWAVVGNYGYTF.

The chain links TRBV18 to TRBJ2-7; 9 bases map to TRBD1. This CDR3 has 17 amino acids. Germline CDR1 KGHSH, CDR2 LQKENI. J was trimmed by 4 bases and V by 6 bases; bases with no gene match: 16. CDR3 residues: CASSPTGTGFGGYEQYF. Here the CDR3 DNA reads TGTGCCAGCTCGCCCACCGGGACAGGGTTTGGGGGATACGAGCAGTACTTC.

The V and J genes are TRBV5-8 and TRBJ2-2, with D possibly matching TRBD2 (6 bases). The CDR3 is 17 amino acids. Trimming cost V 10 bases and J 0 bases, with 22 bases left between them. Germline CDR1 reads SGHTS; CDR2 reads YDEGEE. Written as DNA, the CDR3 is TGTGCCCACAGACTAGGGCACCGAGCTACGAACACCGGGGAGCTGTTTTTT. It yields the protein CAHRLGHRATNTGELFF.

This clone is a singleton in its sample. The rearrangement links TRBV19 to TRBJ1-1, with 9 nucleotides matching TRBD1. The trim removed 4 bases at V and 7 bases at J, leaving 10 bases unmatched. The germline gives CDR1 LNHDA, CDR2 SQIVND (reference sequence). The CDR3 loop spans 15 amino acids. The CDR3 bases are TGTGCCAGTAGTACCCTGACAGGGGGTATTGGTGAAGCTTTCTTT. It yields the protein CASSTLTGGIGEAFF.

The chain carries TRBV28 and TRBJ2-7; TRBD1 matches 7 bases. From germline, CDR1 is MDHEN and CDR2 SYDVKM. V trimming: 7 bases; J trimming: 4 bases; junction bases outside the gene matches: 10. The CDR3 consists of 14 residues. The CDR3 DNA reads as TGTGCCAGCACCCCCGGGACAGCGAATTACGAGCAGTACTTC. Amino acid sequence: CASTPGTANYEQYF.